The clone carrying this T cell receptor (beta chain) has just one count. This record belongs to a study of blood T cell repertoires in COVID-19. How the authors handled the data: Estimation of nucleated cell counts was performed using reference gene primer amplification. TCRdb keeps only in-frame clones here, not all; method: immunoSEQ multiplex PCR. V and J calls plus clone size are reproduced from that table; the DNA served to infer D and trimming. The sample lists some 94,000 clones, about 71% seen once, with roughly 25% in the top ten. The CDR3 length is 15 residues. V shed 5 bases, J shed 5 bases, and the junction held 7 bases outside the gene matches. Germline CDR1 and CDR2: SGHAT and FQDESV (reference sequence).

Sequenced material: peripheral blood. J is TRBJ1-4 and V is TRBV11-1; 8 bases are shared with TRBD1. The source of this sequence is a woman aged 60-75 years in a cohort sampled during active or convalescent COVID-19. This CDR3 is CASSPVGTGNEKLFF. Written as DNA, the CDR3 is TGTGCCAGCAGCCCAGTCGGGACAGGAAATGAAAAACTGTTTTTT. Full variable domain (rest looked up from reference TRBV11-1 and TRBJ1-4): EAEVAQSPRYKITEKSQAVAFWCDPISGHATLYWYRQILGQGPELLVQFQDESVVDDSQLPKDRFSAERLKGVDSTLKIQPAELGDSAMYLCASSPVGTGNEKLFFGSGTQLSVL.